Presented here are 22 T cell receptor beta chains from one specimen sequenced in a study of cytomegalovirus exposure and HLA in healthy donors. Clones were read by immunoSEQ multiplex PCR, and TCRdb kept only the in-frame ones, dropping some. The profile covers roughly 68,000 clones, with 96% appearing a single time and 2% to 2.5% taken by the ten largest. The specimen was PBMCs. These receptors originate from a man younger than 35 in good health and CMV-seronegative.

The V and J genes are TRBV27 and TRBJ2-7, with a possible D match to TRBD1 (6 bases). CDR1 MNHEY and CDR2 SMNVEV come from the germline V gene (reference sequence). V dropped 6 bases and J dropped 0 bases, with 9 bases sitting between them. The CDR3 sequence is 13 residues long. CDR3 sequence reads: CASSRDNSYEQYF. The DNA of the CDR3 is TGTGCCAGCAGCCGGGACAACTCCTACGAGCAGTACTTC.

This sequence joins TRBV5-1 and TRBJ1-5, with D uncertain. The length of the CDR3 is 16 residues. Germline V gene sequence: CDR1 SGHRS, CDR2 YFSETQ. The V and J ends lost 4 bases and 0 bases respectively, with 14 bases between them. CDR3: CASSPPTVHSNQPQHF. CDR3 nucleotide sequence: TGCGCCAGCAGCCCTCCGACTGTCCATAGCAATCAGCCCCAGCATTTT.

The chain joins TRBV7-2 to TRBJ2-7, with 7 nucleotides matching TRBD1. V was clipped by 5 bases and J by 6 bases; unmatched bases: 4. Germline V gives CDR1 SGHTA, CDR2 FQGNSA. The CDR3 covers 12 residues. CDR3 sequence: CASSEYRGEQYF. DNA of the CDR3: TGTGCCAGCAGCGAATACAGGGGCGAGCAGTACTTC.

V is TRBV5-1 and J is TRBJ1-4; D is unclear. V shed 4 bases and J shed 0 bases, with 7 bases lying between them. There are 14 residues in the CDR3. Germline V lookup: CDR1 SGHRS, CDR2 YFSETQ. The CDR3 DNA is TGCGCCAGCAGCCCAACAACAACTAATGAAAAACTGTTTTTT. It is translated as CASSPTTTNEKLFF. Full variable domain (rest looked up from reference TRBV5-1 and TRBJ1-4): KAGVTQTPRYLIKTRGQQVTLSCSPISGHRSVSWYQQTPGQGLQFLFEYFSETQRNKGNFPGRFSGRQFSNSRSEMNVSTLELGDSALYLCASSPTTTNEKLFFGSGTQLSVL.

This rearrangement joins TRBV6-5 to TRBJ1-1; 8 bases match TRBD1. Trimming at V came to 6 bases and at J to 6 bases, leaving 6 bases not matched to a gene. The CDR3 has 13 amino acids. Germline V gene lookup returns CDR1 MNHEY and CDR2 SVGAGI. The CDR3 nucleotides are TGTGCCAGCAGGCTCGACAGGGGACCTGAAGCTTTCTTT. Its protein product is CASRLDRGPEAFF.

This chain joins TRBV7-9 and TRBJ1-6; D may be TRBD1 (5 bases). CDR3 length: 14 residues. Between the trimmed V and J ends, which lost 7 bases and 10 bases, there was a span of 17 bases. Germline loops: CDR1 SEHNR, CDR2 FQNEAQ (reference sequence). CDR3 loop: CASTRGGGGSPLHF. DNA for the CDR3: TGTGCCAGCACCCGTGGGGGGGGAGGATCACCCCTCCACTTT.

Written as DNA, the CDR3 is TGTGCCAGCAGCTCCCCTTTCGAGGGTAGCGGGAGGGGAAATGAGCAGTTCTTC. This gives the protein CASSSPFEGSGRGNEQFF. The chain combines TRBV11-3 with TRBJ2-1; TRBD2 matches at 11 bases. V lost 4 bases, J lost 7 bases, and 15 bases stayed unmatched. The CDR3 covers 18 residues. From germline, CDR1 is SGHNT and CDR2 YENEEA.

This rearrangement joins TRBV5-4 to TRBJ2-7; 7 bases are shared with TRBD1. V lost 2 bases, J lost 1 base, and 6 bases stayed unmatched. Germline V gives CDR1 SGHNT, CDR2 YYREEE (reference sequence). This CDR3 spans 15 amino acids. For the CDR3, the DNA is TGTGCCAGCAGCTTAGACAGGGACCCTTCCTACGAGCAGTACTTC. Protein sequence: CASSLDRDPSYEQYF.

A word on this clone: The junction departs from germline at one end; a sequencing error may be responsible. The chain has TRBV28 and TRBJ2-2; D ambiguous. The germline gives CDR1 MDHEN, CDR2 SYDVKM. This CDR3 has 11 residues. CDR3 residues: CASRLSGELFF. DNA for the CDR3: TGTGCCAGCAGGTTATCGGGGGAGCTGTTTTTT.

The V and J genes are TRBV11-2 and TRBJ1-1; no definite D call. CDR1 and CDR2 from the germline V gene are SGHAT and FQNNGV. V was shortened by 1 base and J by 1 base, with 7 bases between the two germline ends. The CDR3 covers 14 residues. This CDR3 is CASSLVRGNTEAFF. As DNA, the CDR3 is TGTGCCAGCAGCTTAGTTCGGGGGAACACTGAAGCTTTCTTT.

The rearrangement joins TRBV4-1 to TRBJ1-5, with 7 nucleotides matching TRBD1. This CDR3 region has 16 residues. J gave up 2 bases and V 0 bases, and 4 bases lay outside the gene matches. Germline-derived CDR1 and CDR2 are MGHRA and YSYEKL. CDR3: CASSQDSGQGNQPQHF. The CDR3 region has the DNA TGCGCCAGCAGCCAAGATTCCGGACAGGGCAATCAGCCCCAGCATTTT.

The chain links TRBV7-8 to TRBJ2-5; D might be TRBD2 (5 bases). V shed 5 bases and J shed 2 bases, with 6 bases lying between them. From germline, CDR1 is SGHVS and CDR2 FQNEAQ. The CDR3 has 12 amino acids. Here the CDR3 reads CASSRTQETQYF. For the CDR3, the DNA is TGTGCCAGCAGCCGGACTCAAGAGACCCAGTACTTC.

As to this clone: Mismatch with germline at one junction end may stem from a read error. This sequence joins TRBV2 and TRBJ1-1, with 7 nucleotides matching TRBD1. Per germline, CDR1 SNHLY and CDR2 FYNNEI. This CDR3 has 15 amino acids. CDR3 bases: TGTACCAGCAGTTACCGGGACAGCTTATACACTGAAGCTTTCTTT. It encodes CTSSYRDSLYTEAFF.

This chain connects TRBV6-1 to TRBJ2-7; D is undetermined. Germline CDR1 and CDR2: MNHNS and SASEGT. Between the trimmed V and J ends, which lost 7 bases and 0 bases, there was a span of 13 bases. CDR3 length: 14 residues. CDR3 loop: CASTPVFSSYEQYF. CDR3 bases: TGTGCCAGCACTCCGGTCTTTAGCTCCTACGAGCAGTACTTC.

The CDR3 sequence: CASSSQGALGYTF. The CDR3 DNA follows: TGTGCCAGCAGCTCTCAGGGGGCGCTTGGCTACACCTTC. The chain joins TRBV7-8 to TRBJ1-2; 8 positions agree with TRBD1. The CDR3 covers 13 residues. CDR1 SGHVS and CDR2 FQNEAQ come from the germline V gene. Trimming at V came to 4 bases and at J to 7 bases, leaving 5 bases not matched to a gene.

V is TRBV27 and J is TRBJ1-4; D might be TRBD1 (5 bases). Germline V lookup: CDR1 MNHEY, CDR2 SMNVEV (reference sequence). The CDR3 totals 19 residues. Deletions cut 4 bases from V and 10 bases from J, with 31 bases between. The CDR3 here is CASSSTNINGAGLSGKLFF. Here the CDR3 DNA reads TGTGCCAGCAGTTCCACGAATATTAATGGAGCAGGGCTTTCGGGAAAACTGTTTTTT.

The rearrangement joins TRBV4-2 to TRBJ2-7; perhaps TRBD1 as D (6 bases). This CDR3 has 15 residues. V was shortened by 0 bases and J by 4 bases, with 13 bases between the two germline ends. The V gene's germline CDR1 is LGHNA and CDR2 YNFKEQ. Written as DNA, the CDR3 is TGTGCCAGCAGCCAAGATCAGGGGCGTCATTACGAGCAGTACTTC. Residues: CASSQDQGRHYEQYF.

J is TRBJ1-2 and V is TRBV7-9; D may be TRBD1 (5 bases). The CDR3 contains 12 residues. Germline V CDR1 and CDR2: SEHNR, FQNEAQ (reference sequence). Trimming removed 1 base from V and 7 bases from J, with 7 bases in between. The CDR3 nucleotides are TGTGCCAGCAGCTTAGGGGGCGGTGGCTACACCTTC. Its translation: CASSLGGGGYTF.

The chain is built from TRBV7-8 and TRBJ1-1; D unresolved. Germline CDR1 and CDR2: SGHVS and FQNEAQ. V shed 1 base and J shed 1 base, with 7 bases lying between them. The CDR3 is 14 residues long. The CDR3 loop is CASSLDPGNTEAFF. The CDR3 bases are TGTGCCAGCAGCTTAGATCCGGGGAACACTGAAGCTTTCTTT.

The gene calls are TRBV4-1 and TRBJ2-5; 8 nucleotides line up with TRBD2. Germline V gives CDR1 MGHRA, CDR2 YSYEKL. This CDR3 region has 16 residues. The V segment lost 1 base and the J segment 1 base; nucleotides outside the gene matches: 5. CDR3 bases: TGCGCCAGCAGCCAAGGTCGGGGGGGCGGCCAAGAGACCCAGTACTTC. Translated, it gives CASSQGRGGGQETQYF.

This sequence joins TRBV7-3 and TRBJ2-2, with unresolved D. Germline assignment: CDR1 SGHTA and CDR2 FQGTGA. The ends were cut back, 5 bases at V and 6 bases at J, with 10 bases in the middle. This CDR3 has 13 residues. CDR3 loop: CASSAEGAGELFF. CDR3 DNA sequence: TGTGCCAGCAGCGCAGAAGGAGCCGGGGAGCTGTTTTTT. Using reference TRBV7-3 and TRBJ2-2 for the parts outside the CDR3, the full variable domain is GAGVSQTPSNKVTEKGKYVELRCDPISGHTALYWYRQSLGQGPEFLIYFQGTGAADDSGLPNDRFFAVRPEGSVSTLKIQRTERGDSAVYLCASSAEGAGELFFGEGSRLTVL.

This sequence joins TRBV27 and TRBJ1-5; weak D call: TRBD1 (6 bases). Germline V gene data show CDR1 as MNHEY and CDR2 as SMNVEV (reference sequence). Trimming removed 5 bases at V and 3 bases at J, with 11 bases between. The CDR3 has 14 amino acids. DNA of the CDR3: TGTGCCAGCAGTCCTAGGGGGATCAATCAGCCCCAGCATTTT. It yields the protein CASSPRGINQPQHF.